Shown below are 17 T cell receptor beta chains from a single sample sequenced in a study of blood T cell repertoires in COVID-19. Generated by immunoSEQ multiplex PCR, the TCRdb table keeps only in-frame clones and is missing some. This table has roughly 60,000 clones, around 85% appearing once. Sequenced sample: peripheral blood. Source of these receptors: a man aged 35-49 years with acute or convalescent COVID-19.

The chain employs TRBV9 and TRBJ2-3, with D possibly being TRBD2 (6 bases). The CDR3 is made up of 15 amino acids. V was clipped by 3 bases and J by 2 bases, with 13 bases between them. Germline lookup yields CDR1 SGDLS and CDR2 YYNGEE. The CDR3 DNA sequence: TGTGCCAGCAGCGAATATCTAGCGAACACAGATACGCAGTATTTT. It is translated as CASSEYLANTDTQYF.

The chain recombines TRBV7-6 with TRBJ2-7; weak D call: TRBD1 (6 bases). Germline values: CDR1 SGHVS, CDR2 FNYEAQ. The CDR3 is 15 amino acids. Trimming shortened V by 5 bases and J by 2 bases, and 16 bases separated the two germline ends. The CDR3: CASSADRSSPYEQYF. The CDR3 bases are TGTGCCAGCAGCGCCGACAGGAGCAGCCCCTACGAGCAGTACTTC.

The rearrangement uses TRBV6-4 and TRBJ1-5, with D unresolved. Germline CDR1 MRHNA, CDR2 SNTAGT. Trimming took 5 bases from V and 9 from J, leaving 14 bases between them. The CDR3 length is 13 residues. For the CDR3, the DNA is TGTGCCAGCAGTCGGGCGCCGGGGAGGCCCCAGCATTTT. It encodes CASSRAPGRPQHF.

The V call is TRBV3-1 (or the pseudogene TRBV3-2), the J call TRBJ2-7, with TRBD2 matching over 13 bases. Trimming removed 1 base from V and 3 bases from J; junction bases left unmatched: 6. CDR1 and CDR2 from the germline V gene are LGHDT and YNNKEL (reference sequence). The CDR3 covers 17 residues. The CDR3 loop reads CASSQVRLAGGFYEQYF. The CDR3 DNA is TGTGCCAGCAGCCAAGTAAGACTAGCGGGGGGATTCTACGAGCAGTACTTC.

CDR3 in DNA: TGTGCCAGCAGCCCGGCGCTAGGGCCCCAGCATTTT. It is translated as CASSPALGPQHF. The chain couples TRBV7-9 to TRBJ1-5, with D uncertain. Trimming removed 5 bases from V and 9 bases from J, with 11 bases in between. The CDR3 length is 12 residues. In germline, CDR1 is SEHNR, CDR2 FQNEAQ (reference sequence).

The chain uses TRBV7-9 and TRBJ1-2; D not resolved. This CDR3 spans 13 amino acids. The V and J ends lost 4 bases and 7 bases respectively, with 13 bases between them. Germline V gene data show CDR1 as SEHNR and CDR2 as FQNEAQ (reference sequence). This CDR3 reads CASSYYNPTGYTF. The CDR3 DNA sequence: TGTGCCAGCAGCTACTACAACCCCACTGGCTACACCTTC. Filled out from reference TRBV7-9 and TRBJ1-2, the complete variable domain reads DTGVSQNPRHKITKRGQNVTFRCDPISEHNRLYWYRQTLGQGPEFLTYFQNEAQLEKSRLLSDRFSAERPKGSFSTLEIQRTEQGDSAMYLCASSYYNPTGYTFGSGTRLTVV.

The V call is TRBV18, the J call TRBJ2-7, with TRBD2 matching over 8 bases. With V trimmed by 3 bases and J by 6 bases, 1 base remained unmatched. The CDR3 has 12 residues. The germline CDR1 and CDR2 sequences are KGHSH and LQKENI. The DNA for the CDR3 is TGTGCCAGCTCACCCGGGGGGGTCGAGCAGTACTTC. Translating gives CASSPGGVEQYF.

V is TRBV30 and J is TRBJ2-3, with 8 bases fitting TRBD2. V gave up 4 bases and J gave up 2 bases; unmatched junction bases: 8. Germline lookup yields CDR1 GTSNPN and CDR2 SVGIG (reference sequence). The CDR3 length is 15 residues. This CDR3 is CAWTLISGNTDTQYF. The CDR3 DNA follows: TGTGCCTGGACCCTGATTAGCGGGAACACAGATACGCAGTATTTT.

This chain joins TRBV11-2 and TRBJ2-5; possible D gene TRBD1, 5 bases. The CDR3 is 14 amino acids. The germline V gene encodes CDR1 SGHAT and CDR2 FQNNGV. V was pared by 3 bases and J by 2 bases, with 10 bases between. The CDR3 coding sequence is TGTGCCAGCAGCTTCACAGGCGCTCAAGAGACCCAGTACTTC. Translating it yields CASSFTGAQETQYF.

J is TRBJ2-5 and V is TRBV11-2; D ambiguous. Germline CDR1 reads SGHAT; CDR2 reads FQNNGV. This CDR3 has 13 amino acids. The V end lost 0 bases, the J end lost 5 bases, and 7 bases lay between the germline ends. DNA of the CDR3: TGTGCCAGCAGCTTAGATTTAGTGGAGACCCAGTACTTC. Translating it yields CASSLDLVETQYF. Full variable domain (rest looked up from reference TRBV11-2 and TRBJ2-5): EAGVAQSPRYKIIEKRQSVAFWCNPISGHATLYWYQQILGQGPKLLIQFQNNGVVDDSQLPKDRFSAERLKGVDSTLKIQPAKLEDSAVYLCASSLDLVETQYFGPGTRLLVL.

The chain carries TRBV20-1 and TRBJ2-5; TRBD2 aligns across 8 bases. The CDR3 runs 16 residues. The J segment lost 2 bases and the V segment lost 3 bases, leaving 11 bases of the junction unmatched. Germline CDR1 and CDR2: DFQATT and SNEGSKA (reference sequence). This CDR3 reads CSASLERGSRQETQYF. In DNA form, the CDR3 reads TGCAGTGCTAGTCTGGAGCGGGGGAGCAGACAAGAGACCCAGTACTTC.

For the CDR3, the DNA is TGTGCCTGGTCAGCGGGGGGGCGGAAGGAGCAGTTCTTC. Protein product: CAWSAGGRKEQFF. The V and J genes are TRBV30 and TRBJ2-1; 10 bases map to TRBD2. V dropped 5 bases and J dropped 10; count of bases not matched to a gene: 8. In germline, CDR1 is GTSNPN, CDR2 SVGIG (reference sequence). The CDR3 has 13 amino acids.

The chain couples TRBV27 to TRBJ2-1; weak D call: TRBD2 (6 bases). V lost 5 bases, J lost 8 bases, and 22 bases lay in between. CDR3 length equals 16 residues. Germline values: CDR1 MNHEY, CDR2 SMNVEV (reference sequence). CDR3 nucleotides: TGTGCCAGCAGTCCGATTGGAGGGACCGGGGCGGATGAGCAGTTCTTC. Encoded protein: CASSPIGGTGADEQFF.

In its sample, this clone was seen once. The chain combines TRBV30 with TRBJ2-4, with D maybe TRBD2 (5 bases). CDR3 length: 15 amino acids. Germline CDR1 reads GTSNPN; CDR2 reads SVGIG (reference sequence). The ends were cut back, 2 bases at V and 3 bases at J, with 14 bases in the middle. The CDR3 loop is CAWSPQPAGKNIQYF. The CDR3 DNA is TGTGCCTGGAGTCCCCAGCCGGCGGGCAAAAACATTCAGTACTTC.

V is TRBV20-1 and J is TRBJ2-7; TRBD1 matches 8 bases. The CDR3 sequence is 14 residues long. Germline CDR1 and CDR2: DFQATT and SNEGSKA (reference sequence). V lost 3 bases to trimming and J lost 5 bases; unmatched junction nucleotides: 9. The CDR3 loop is CSASGLDRVHEQYF. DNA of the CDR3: TGCAGTGCTAGTGGACTGGACAGGGTACACGAGCAGTACTTC.

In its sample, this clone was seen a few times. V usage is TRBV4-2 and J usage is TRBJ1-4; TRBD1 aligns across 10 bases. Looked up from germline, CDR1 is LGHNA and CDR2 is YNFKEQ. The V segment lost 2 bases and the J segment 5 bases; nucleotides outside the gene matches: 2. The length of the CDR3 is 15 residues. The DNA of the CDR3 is TGTGCCAGCAGCCAACAGGACAGGGGGAATGAAAAACTGTTTTTT. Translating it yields CASSQQDRGNEKLFF.

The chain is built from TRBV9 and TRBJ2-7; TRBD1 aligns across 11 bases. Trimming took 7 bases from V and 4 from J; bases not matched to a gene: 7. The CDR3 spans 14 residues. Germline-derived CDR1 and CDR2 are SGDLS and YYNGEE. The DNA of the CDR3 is TGTGCCAGCGCGTTAGGACAGGGGGCTTACGAGCAGTACTTC. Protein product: CASALGQGAYEQYF.